The 25 T cell receptor beta chains presented below share a single source sample, sequenced in a study of blood T cell repertoires in COVID-19. Here immunoSEQ multiplex PCR was the method, and the copy in TCRdb shows in-frame clones only, minus some. The sample carries a few hundred thousand clones, about 79% recorded once. Sequencing used PBMCs or T cells enriched from blood (not recorded which). Every receptor here comes from a woman aged 40 to 50 with acute COVID-19.

This sequence joins TRBV5-1 and TRBJ2-1, with 8 bases lining up with TRBD2. Germline CDR1 reads SGHRS; CDR2 reads YFSETQ. This CDR3 has 15 amino acids. Germline trimming cut 3 bases from V and 5 bases from J; bases unmatched to any gene: 7. CDR3 in amino acids: CASSSAGTRNNEQFF. CDR3 sequence (DNA): TGCGCCAGCAGCTCCGCCGGGACTAGAAACAATGAGCAGTTCTTC.

The genes are TRBV18 and TRBJ2-1, with a tentative D call TRBD2 (5 bases). The germline CDR1 and CDR2 sequences are KGHSH and LQKENI. This CDR3 spans 12 amino acids. Between the trimmed V and J ends, which lost 2 bases and 7 bases, there was a span of 6 bases. CDR3 amino acids: CASSPTGNEQFF. CDR3 DNA sequence: TGTGCCAGCTCACCAACGGGGAATGAGCAGTTCTTC.

J is TRBJ1-1 and V is TRBV6-4; no clear D. Germline lookup yields CDR1 MRHNA and CDR2 SNTAGT. V was pared by 5 bases and J by 0 bases, with 7 bases between. This CDR3 is built from 13 residues. CDR3 sequence reads: CASSYDMNTEAFF. CDR3 nucleotide sequence: TGTGCCAGCAGTTACGACATGAACACTGAAGCTTTCTTT.

The chain uses TRBV15 and TRBJ1-1; D gene uncertain. This CDR3 spans 13 amino acids. From germline, CDR1 is LNHNV and CDR2 YYDKDF (reference sequence). The V end lost 6 bases, the J end lost 0 bases, and 8 bases lay between the germline ends. The CDR3 nucleotides are TGTGCCACCAGTACAGTTATGAACACTGAAGCTTTCTTT. It is translated as CATSTVMNTEAFF.

In the case of this clone: Within the sample, other DNA sequences also encode this same CDR3. The chain recombines TRBV7-2 with TRBJ1-2; TRBD1 matches 7 bases. V was pared by 3 bases and J by 3 bases, with 1 base of the junction left unmatched. The CDR3 extends over 13 amino acids. Per the germline V gene, CDR1 is SGHTA and CDR2 is FQGNSA. The CDR3 nucleotides read TGTGCCAGCAGCTTGGGACAGTACTATGGCTACACCTTC. Its protein product is CASSLGQYYGYTF. The full variable domain, with the rest looked up from reference TRBV7-2 and TRBJ1-2, is GAGVSQSPSNKVTEKGKDVELRCDPISGHTALYWYRQSLGQGLEFLIYFQGNSAPDKSGLPSDRFSAERTGGSVSTLTIQRTQQEDSAVYLCASSLGQYYGYTFGSGTRLTVV.

The chain links TRBV19 to TRBJ1-5, with TRBD1 matching over 10 bases. CDR3 length equals 20 residues. The J segment lost 2 bases and the V segment lost 3 bases, leaving 16 bases of the junction unmatched. Germline V gene lookup returns CDR1 LNHDA and CDR2 SQIVND (reference sequence). The DNA for the CDR3 is TGTGCCAGTAGTATCTACCTTTCTCAATCCGGGACAGGGGGCAATCAGCCCCAGCATTTT. It codes for CASSIYLSQSGTGGNQPQHF. The full variable domain, in which reference TRBV19 and TRBJ1-5 provide the parts outside the CDR3, is DGGITQSPKYLFRKEGQNVTLSCEQNLNHDAMYWYRQDPGQGLRLIYYSQIVNDFQKGDIAEGYSVSREKKESFPLTVTSAQKNPTAFYLCASSIYLSQSGTGGNQPQHFGDGTRLSIL.

This chain connects TRBV27 to TRBJ2-1; possible D gene TRBD1, 5 bases. CDR3 length: 14 amino acids. V was pared by 2 bases and J by 2 bases, with 7 bases between. Looked up from germline, CDR1 is MNHEY and CDR2 is SMNVEV (reference sequence). The CDR3 sequence: CASSLQDTYNEQFF. As DNA, the CDR3 is TGTGCCAGCAGTTTACAGGACACCTACAATGAGCAGTTCTTC.

The table lists this clone with a few counts. The V call is TRBV5-1, the J call TRBJ2-6; D unclear. The CDR3 consists of 15 residues. Germline values: CDR1 SGHRS, CDR2 YFSETQ. Trimming left V 0 bases short and J 0 bases short, with 4 bases between. CDR3 sequence (DNA): TGCGCCAGCAGCTTGGACATCTCTGGGGCCAACGTCCTGACTTTC. It is translated as CASSLDISGANVLTF.

This clone was observed a single time. V gene TRBV29-1 combines with J gene TRBJ2-4; D ambiguous. Trimming removed 6 bases from V and 0 bases from J, with 3 bases in between. The length of the CDR3 is 11 residues. Germline V gene lookup returns CDR1 SQVTM and CDR2 ANQGSEA. In DNA form, the CDR3 reads TGCAGCGTCTTAGCCAAAAACATTCAGTACTTC. It is translated as CSVLAKNIQYF.

The V and J genes are TRBV30 and TRBJ1-2; 7 bases are shared with TRBD1. Per germline, CDR1 GTSNPN and CDR2 SVGIG (reference sequence). The CDR3 has 15 amino acids. With V trimmed by 3 bases and J by 2 bases, 9 bases remained unmatched. CDR3: CAWSVDRERNYGYTF. CDR3 nucleotides: TGTGCCTGGAGCGTCGACAGGGAGAGGAACTATGGCTACACCTTC. The full variable domain, with the rest looked up from reference TRBV30 and TRBJ1-2, is SQTIHQWPATLVQPVGSPLSLECTVEGTSNPNLYWYRQAAGRGLQLLFYSVGIGQISSEVPQNLSASRPQDRQFILSSKKLLLSDSGFYLCAWSVDRERNYGYTFGSGTRLTVV.

The chain recombines TRBV14 with TRBJ2-1; D unclear. The germline CDR1 and CDR2 sequences are SGHDN and FVKESK. Between the trimmed V and J ends, which lost 1 base and 4 bases, there was a span of 8 bases. The CDR3 has 14 amino acids. CDR3 in DNA: TGTGCCAGCAGCCAAGGGAGCTTTTACAATGAGCAGTTCTTC. Translated, it gives CASSQGSFYNEQFF.

The rearrangement uses TRBV7-9 and TRBJ1-3; 7 bases fit TRBD1. Unmatched junction bases numbered 4, after V lost 5 bases and J lost 0 bases. Per the germline V gene, CDR1 is SEHNR and CDR2 is FQNEAQ (reference sequence). The CDR3 extends over 15 amino acids. The CDR3, as DNA: TGTGCCAGCAGCGGACAGGTTCACTCTGGAAACACCATATATTTT. It codes for CASSGQVHSGNTIYF.

This rearrangement joins TRBV2 to TRBJ2-5; D may be TRBD2 (6 bases). The CDR3 is 13 amino acids. V was trimmed by 6 bases and J by 6 bases, leaving 14 bases between them. Germline assignment: CDR1 SNHLY and CDR2 FYNNEI. The CDR3 region has the DNA TGTGCCAGCAGCCAATGGGGGGAGCAGACCCAGTACTTC. Its protein is CASSQWGEQTQYF.

This rearrangement joins TRBV7-8 to TRBJ2-1; the match to TRBD2 covers 10 bases. Trimming at V came to 5 bases and at J to 7 bases, leaving 8 bases not matched to a gene. The CDR3 loop spans 15 amino acids. The germline CDR1 and CDR2 sequences are SGHVS and FQNEAQ. The CDR3: CASSRSSGSTNEQFF. In nucleotides, the CDR3 is TGTGCCAGCAGCCGATCTAGCGGGAGTACGAATGAGCAGTTCTTC.

This chain joins TRBV27 and TRBJ2-7; 11 nucleotides match TRBD1. The V and J ends lost 5 bases and 3 bases, in that order; junction bases with no gene match: 6. CDR3 length: 15 amino acids. Germline V gene lookup returns CDR1 MNHEY and CDR2 SMNVEV (reference sequence). The CDR3 loop reads CASSTPDRGLYEQYF. CDR3 DNA: TGTGCCAGCAGTACCCCGGACAGGGGGCTCTACGAGCAGTACTTC.

The DNA for the CDR3 is TGTGCCAGCAGCTTAACAGGCGGGGGAGGAGAGACCCAGTACTTC. It translates to CASSLTGGGGETQYF. This sequence joins TRBV7-3 and TRBJ2-5, with 7 bases fitting TRBD2. Germline assignment: CDR1 SGHTA and CDR2 FQGTGA. The V and J ends lost 0 bases and 4 bases, in that order; junction bases with no gene match: 5. This CDR3 comprises 15 residues.

V and J are TRBV11-2 and TRBJ2-3; tentatively, D is TRBD2 (5 bases). Germline V CDR1 and CDR2: SGHAT, FQNNGV. Between the trimmed V and J ends, which lost 2 bases and 0 bases, there was a span of 12 bases. The CDR3 has 16 residues. CDR3: CASSLTSVTSTDTQYF. The CDR3 coding sequence is TGTGCCAGCAGCTTAACTAGTGTAACGAGCACAGATACGCAGTATTTT.

The genes are TRBV27 and TRBJ2-7; 7 positions agree with TRBD1. The length of the CDR3 is 12 residues. V trimming: 6 bases; J trimming: 2 bases; junction bases outside the gene matches: 1. Germline loops: CDR1 MNHEY, CDR2 SMNVEV (reference sequence). In DNA, the CDR3 is TGTGCCAGCAGGGGACAGCCCTACGAGCAGTACTTC. Encoded protein: CASRGQPYEQYF.

The rearrangement links TRBV6-1 to TRBJ1-2, with 7 bases matching TRBD1. V was pared by 2 bases and J by 4 bases, with 10 bases of the junction left unmatched. The germline gives CDR1 MNHNS, CDR2 SASEGT. The CDR3 covers 16 residues. The CDR3 here is CASSEIYRDRAYGYTF. DNA of the CDR3: TGTGCCAGCAGTGAAATCTACCGGGACAGAGCCTATGGCTACACCTTC.

The J gene is TRBJ2-1, the V gene TRBV3-1 (or the pseudogene TRBV3-2); the D gene is possibly TRBD2 (6 bases). This CDR3 is 15 amino acids long. Per germline, CDR1 LGHDT and CDR2 YNNKEL (reference sequence). Trimming shortened V by 4 bases and J by 4 bases, and 14 bases separated the two germline ends. CDR3 in DNA: TGTGCCAGCAGCCGGGTCGGGAGTGCTTACAATGAGCAGTTCTTC. Amino acid sequence: CASSRVGSAYNEQFF.

As DNA, the CDR3 is TGTGCCAGCAGCCGGGACAGGGGGTACCGGGAGACCCAGTACTTC. It codes for CASSRDRGYRETQYF. The chain has TRBV5-5 and TRBJ2-5; 11 bases match TRBD1. CDR3 size: 15 residues. Germline V gene sequence: CDR1 SGHKS, CDR2 YYEKEE (reference sequence). The V and J ends lost 4 bases and 5 bases, in that order; junction bases with no gene match: 7.

The chain couples TRBV4-2 to TRBJ1-2, with D possibly matching TRBD1 (5 bases). The CDR3 is 15 residues long. Trimming removed 1 base at V and 7 bases at J, with 16 bases between. The V gene's germline CDR1 is LGHNA and CDR2 YNFKEQ. The CDR3 region is CASSQAYRSRAGYTF. As DNA, the CDR3 is TGTGCCAGCAGCCAAGCCTACAGGTCCCGGGCTGGCTACACCTTC.

This chain's CDR3 is CASSSTLTSSGNTIYF. CDR3 bases: TGCGCCAGCAGCTCGACTCTTACGAGCTCTGGAAACACCATATATTTT. This chain uses TRBV5-1 with TRBJ1-3; unclear D gene. The CDR3 is 16 residues long. V was trimmed by 3 bases and J by 0 bases, leaving 13 bases between them. CDR1 is SGHRS and CDR2 is YFSETQ in the germline V gene.

This clone was seen just once. The chain links TRBV11-2 to TRBJ1-1; D possibly corresponds to TRBD1 (6 bases). V was pared by 5 bases and J by 0 bases, with 10 bases between. The V gene's germline CDR1 is SGHAT and CDR2 FQNNGV. The CDR3 has 14 residues. The CDR3 region is CASSPGQMNTEAFF. As DNA, the CDR3 is TGTGCCAGCAGCCCTGGACAGATGAACACTGAAGCTTTCTTT.

The rearrangement uses TRBV7-9 and TRBJ2-3, with D possibly matching TRBD1 (5 bases). The CDR3 sequence is 14 residues long. The germline CDR1 and CDR2 sequences are SEHNR and FQNEAQ (reference sequence). Trimming left V 5 bases short and J 2 bases short, with 11 bases between. The CDR3 DNA is TGTGCCAGCAGCCTGCTGGGGCCCACAGATACGCAGTATTTT. It yields the protein CASSLLGPTDTQYF. The full variable domain, with the rest looked up from reference TRBV7-9 and TRBJ2-3, is DTGVSQNPRHKITKRGQNVTFRCDPISEHNRLYWYRQTLGQGPEFLTYFQNEAQLEKSRLLSDRFSAERPKGSFSTLEIQRTEQGDSAMYLCASSLLGPTDTQYFGPGTRLTVL.